Each of the 10 T cell receptor beta chains below was sequenced from the same sample in a study of cytomegalovirus exposure and HLA in healthy donors. A multiplex PCR was run with 60 Vbeta primers and 13 Jbeta primers. Measured with immunoSEQ multiplex PCR; TCRdb has only the in-frame clones, and not every one. This table has roughly 130,000 clones, 70% to 75% appearing once. Sequencing was performed on PBMCs. Receptor source: a woman between 40 and 55 years old in good health and CMV-seropositive.

The chain combines TRBV6-1 with TRBJ1-5, with TRBD1 matching over 9 bases. CDR3 length equals 15 residues. Germline V lookup: CDR1 MNHNS, CDR2 SASEGT. Germline trimming cut 6 bases from V and 7 bases from J; bases unmatched to any gene: 10. CDR3 loop: CASSEPGQGGQPQHF. The CDR3 DNA follows: TGTGCCAGCAGCGAACCGGGACAGGGTGGGCAGCCCCAGCATTTT.

This clone is a singleton in its sample. V is TRBV4-1 and J is TRBJ2-7; TRBD1 aligns across 7 bases. This CDR3 region has 15 residues. Per germline, CDR1 MGHRA and CDR2 YSYEKL. After removal of 3 bases from V and 6 bases from J, the junction contained 11 bases not matched to a gene. CDR3: CASSHVRQGVGEQYF. CDR3 sequence (DNA): TGCGCCAGCAGCCACGTACGACAGGGAGTAGGCGAGCAGTACTTC.

The chain has TRBV5-4 and TRBJ1-3; the D is unclear. This CDR3 has 15 amino acids. V was clipped by 5 bases and J by 3 bases, with 15 bases between them. CDR1 is SGHNT, CDR2 YYREEE, per germline (reference sequence). The DNA for the CDR3 is TGTGCCAGCAGTCCAGGTCTTTTGGATGGAAACACCATATATTTT. Its protein product is CASSPGLLDGNTIYF.

The chain recombines TRBV4-1 with TRBJ1-5; TRBD1 is a possible D gene (6 bases). The CDR3 has 16 amino acids. V was trimmed by 0 bases and J by 8 bases, leaving 17 bases between them. Germline lookup yields CDR1 MGHRA and CDR2 YSYEKL. This CDR3 reads CASSQEGGQPGKPQHF. The CDR3 bases are TGCGCCAGCAGCCAAGAAGGGGGTCAACCTGGAAAGCCCCAGCATTTT.

This clone was seen only a few times. The chain uses TRBV15 and TRBJ1-2; 9 bases are a match to TRBD1. With 5 bases clipped from V and 8 bases from J, the junction kept 12 bases outside the gene matches. Germline V gene lookup returns CDR1 LNHNV and CDR2 YYDKDF (reference sequence). This CDR3 region has 15 residues. In DNA form, the CDR3 reads TGTGCCACCAGCCTTGGACAGGGGCGAAATTGGGGCTACACCTTC. It yields the protein CATSLGQGRNWGYTF.

The chain joins TRBV6-1 to TRBJ1-2; TRBD1 aligns across 8 bases. The ends lost 5 bases at V and 4 bases at J; junction bases unmatched: 9. The length of the CDR3 is 15 residues. Germline CDR1 MNHNS, CDR2 SASEGT. CDR3 DNA sequence: TGTGCCAGCAGTATCTCGCTGGACAGGGTCTATGGCTACACCTTC. Translation gives CASSISLDRVYGYTF.

The chain recombines TRBV6-5 with TRBJ1-1; no reliable D call. V lost 7 bases to trimming and J lost 1 base, with 10 bases between them. Germline-derived CDR1 and CDR2 are MNHEY and SVGAGI. There are 13 residues in the CDR3. The CDR3 DNA follows: TGTGCCAGCAATCGGTTAACGAACACTGAAGCTTTCTTT. Protein product: CASNRLTNTEAFF.

This chain links TRBV5-1 with TRBJ2-7, with D maybe TRBD1 (6 bases). Germline loops: CDR1 SGHRS, CDR2 YFSETQ. Deletions cut 4 bases from V and 2 bases from J, with 16 bases between. There are 15 residues in the CDR3. In nucleotides, the CDR3 is TGCGCCAGCAGCGTGTGGTCCCAGGGGCCCTACGAGCAGTACTTC. This gives the protein CASSVWSQGPYEQYF.

The V gene is TRBV4-2, the J gene TRBJ2-1, with 7 bases identical to TRBD2. Trimming removed 3 bases from V and 6 bases from J; junction bases left unmatched: 8. CDR3 length equals 15 residues. The germline gives CDR1 LGHNA, CDR2 YNFKEQ. The CDR3 protein is CASSHLGTTGNEQFF. The CDR3 DNA reads as TGTGCCAGCAGCCATCTGGGGACTACGGGCAATGAGCAGTTCTTC.

V and J are TRBV5-1 and TRBJ1-1, with D tentatively TRBD1 (5 bases). Germline loops: CDR1 SGHRS, CDR2 YFSETQ. Deletions cut 5 bases from V and 2 bases from J, with 16 bases between. The CDR3 spans 15 residues. CDR3 in amino acids: CASRTGRDFNTEAFF. Here the CDR3 DNA reads TGCGCCAGCAGAACAGGTAGGGACTTCAACACTGAAGCTTTCTTT.